This T cell receptor (beta chain) was identified during a study of regulatory T cells in long-lasting Graves disease. Through Arm-PCR of CDR3 regions and iRepertoire HTBI primers, TCR beta libraries were built. Original data processing: Throughout the samples, researchers identified 50 to 75 TRBV and roughly 14 TRBJ segments. TCRdb used MiXCR to reprocess the multiplex PCR reads, holding one entry per CDR3 protein. TCRdb's processing, not the authors', yielded these V and J calls. The sample includes around 470,000 distinct CDR3 sequences, about 14% of them seen just once. Time point specified: newly diagnosed GD, antithyroid drugs for less than 3 months. PBMC RNA was the source of the TCR library. The table lists this clonotype with many counts. The V end was cut by 2 bases, the J end by 2 bases, with 13 bases between. Germline CDR1 is MDHEN and CDR2 is SYDVKM. The CDR3 is 15 amino acids. This sample was shared with a second study, whose subject was T cells in Graves' hyperthyroidism and ophthalmopathy. That study reports: Patients aged 18 to 65 with hyperthyroidism were newly diagnosed, with duration under 2 months. In the analysis, a 13 V-J model separated ophthalmopathy from stable hyperthyroidism.

This chain links TRBV28 with TRBJ2-7; D is possibly TRBD1 (6 bases). The sequenced sample was peripheral blood mononuclear cells (PBMCs), obtained at new diagnosis, from a patient treated with antithyroid drugs. The clonotype was recovered from a woman aged 45-65 years with Graves disease. The CDR3 spells CASSLPEQGPYEQYF. The CDR3 nucleotides are TGTGCCAGCAGTTTACCCGAACAGGGTCCCTACGAGCAGTACTTC.